Listed below are T cell receptor beta chains from one sample, sequenced in a study of cytomegalovirus exposure and HLA in healthy donors. Sequencing used immunoSEQ multiplex PCR; TCRdb keeps in-frame clones, though not all of them. The sample shows about 160,000 clones, about three quarters of them seen only once. Material: PBMCs. These receptors were taken from a woman in her 30s in good health and CMV-seronegative. CDR3s include the opening cysteine and the closing phenylalanine or tryptophan. Each record gives: V gene, J gene, D gene, clone size, CDR3 DNA, CDR3 protein. A D gene is named only where the DNA matches it firmly. Rows give clone size only sometimes, using once, few, many, or a class for an expanded clone.

TRBV7-2	TRBJ1-5	.	.	TGTGCCAGCAGCTTTCCAGGGCTGTACCAGCCCCAGCATTTT	CASSFPGLYQPQHF
TRBV29-1	TRBJ2-5	.	.	TGCAGCGTTGAGAGTCCCCTCCAAGAGACCCAGTACTTC	CSVESPLQETQYF
TRBV6-6	TRBJ1-1	TRBD1	.	TGTGCCAGCAGTTACTCCCACAGGGGTAACACTGAAGCTTTCTTT	CASSYSHRGNTEAFF
TRBV30	TRBJ2-2	.	.	TGTGCCTGGAGTGTACTTGTCGCGACCGGGGAGCTGTTTTTT	CAWSVLVATGELFF
TRBV4-3	TRBJ1-5	.	.	TGCGCCAGCAGCCAAGAAATAGGGGACATCAATCAGCCCCAGCATTTT	CASSQEIGDINQPQHF
TRBV4-1	TRBJ1-1	.	.	TGCGCCAGCAGCCAAGTTATTGAGACTGAAGCTTTCTTT	CASSQVIETEAFF
TRBV6-5	TRBJ2-1	TRBD2	few	TGTGCCAGCAGCCTCGCTGGGGGGGATGAGCAGTTCTTC	CASSLAGGDEQFF
TRBV6-5	TRBJ2-2	.	.	TGTGCCAGCAGTTCTAGCGTCACCGGGGAGCTGTTTTTT	CASSSSVTGELFF
TRBV5-1	TRBJ2-7	.	.	TGCGCCAGCAGCCGGGGACAATACGAGCAGTACTTC	CASSRGQYEQYF
TRBV28	TRBJ1-2	.	.	TGTGCCAGCAACAACAACCAAGGGGGCTATGGCTACACCTTC	CASNNNQGGYGYTF
TRBV28	TRBJ2-3	TRBD2	.	TGTGCCAGCAGTTCAGCGGGGACTCCAGATACGCAGTATTTT	CASSSAGTPDTQYF
TRBV18	TRBJ2-5	TRBD1	.	TGTGCCAGCTCGGACAGGGCGGGGGAGACCCAGTACTTC	CASSDRAGETQYF
TRBV28	TRBJ2-1	TRBD2	.	TGTGCCAGCAGTTTTCTAGCGGCCTACAATGAGCAGTTCTTC	CASSFLAAYNEQFF
TRBV6-5	TRBJ1-4	.	few	TGTGCCAGCAGTTACCGGGGGGAAGACGAAAAACTGTTTTTT	CASSYRGEDEKLFF
TRBV2	TRBJ2-2	.	few	TGTGCCAGCAGGCCCCGGGACTTATCCGGAGGGGAGCTGTTTTTT	CASRPRDLSGGELFF
TRBV6-1	TRBJ2-7	.	.	TGTGCCAGCAGTGGACAAACTTACGAGCAGTACTTC	CASSGQTYEQYF
TRBV9	TRBJ2-1	TRBD2	few	TGTGCCAGCAGCATTAGCGGGAGCTCCTACAATGAGCAGTTCTTC	CASSISGSSYNEQFF
TRBV14	TRBJ1-1	TRBD1	.	TGTGCCAGCAGCCAGACAGGGTCGGCGAACACTGAAGCTTTCTTT	CASSQTGSANTEAFF
TRBV7-9	TRBJ2-7	TRBD2	.	TGTGCCAGCAGCCAGCGACTAGCGGGGGGCCGACTCTACGAGCAGTACTTC	CASSQRLAGGRLYEQYF
TRBV2	TRBJ2-7	.	.	TGTGCCAGCAGTGAAGAGGCAGGTTATTTCTACGAGCAGTACTTC	CASSEEAGYFYEQYF